This T cell receptor (beta chain) was sequenced for a study of Graves' ophthalmopathy and Graves' hyperthyroidism. RNA transcripts provided the template for amplifying TCR beta CDR3 regions. HTBI primers primed a first-round RT-PCR, and a second-round multiplex PCR followed. Each CDR3 protein gets one entry after TCRdb re-called the multiplex PCR reads with MiXCR. The data hold about 370,000 distinct CDR3 sequences, with 17% observed a single time. The V end was cut by 5 bases, the J end by 0 bases, with 17 bases between. Germline CDR1 is LGHNT and CDR2 is FRNRAP. The CDR3 consists of 17 residues. This clonotype was counted at least ten times. Fresh peripheral blood, around 9.8 ml, was the PBMC source.

The receptor comes from an adult woman with stable Graves' hyperthyroidism. Sequenced input: peripheral blood. The chain uses TRBV12-5 and TRBJ2-4; D is possibly TRBD2 (7 bases). CDR3: CASGLLGGLLAKNIQYF. The CDR3 region has the DNA TGTGCTAGTGGTCTGTTGGGGGGGCTGCTAGCCAAAAACATTCAGTACTTC.